The next 19 T cell receptor beta chains were all read from a single sample in a study of blood T cells in healthy people across ages. Through a sample-barcoded 5' primer and a J-beta primer mix, a second PCR was run for roughly 7 to 12 cycles. TCRdb recomputed calls from the 5' RACE reads with MiXCR, one row per CDR3 protein. This sample yields about 1.4 million distinct CDR3 sequences, of which approximately 63% are seen a single time; about 6.3% belongs to the top ten. Material for sequencing was blood. The source of these receptors is a man aged 18 to 29 in good health.

This chain uses TRBV6-1 with TRBJ1-2; D unresolved. Germline V gene lookup returns CDR1 MNHNS and CDR2 SASEGT. Trimming shortened V by 6 bases and J by 4 bases, and 15 bases separated the two germline ends. The CDR3 consists of 14 residues. CDR3 sequence (DNA): TGTGCCAGCAGGTCATGGACCGACCTCTATGGCTACACCTTC. This sequence encodes CASRSWTDLYGYTF.

The rearrangement uses TRBV5-6 and TRBJ1-5; tentative D call: TRBD1 (5 bases). This CDR3 is 20 amino acids long. CDR1 and CDR2 from the germline V gene are SGHDT and YYEEEE. V lost 1 base, J lost 2 bases, and 25 bases lay in between. The CDR3 DNA reads TGTGCCAGCAGCTTGTTTATCGGTATCGGAGCGGGGGGTGGCAATCAGCCCCAGCATTTT. It yields the protein CASSLFIGIGAGGGNQPQHF.

The chain recombines TRBV3-1 with TRBJ2-1; a weak D match, TRBD1 (7 bases). Per the germline V gene, CDR1 is LGHDT and CDR2 is YNNKEL (reference sequence). The CDR3 runs to 14 residues. With 9 bases removed from V and 7 bases from J, the gap between germline ends came to 19 bases. CDR3 region: CASHRGGSRNEQFF. The CDR3 nucleotides are TGTGCCAGTCACAGGGGAGGATCAAGGAATGAGCAGTTCTTC.

The sample holds a few counts of this clonotype. Relative to the germline gene, one junction end is altered; a read error may explain this. The V and J genes are TRBV5-1 and TRBJ2-5; TRBD2 agrees at 7 bases. This CDR3 comprises 13 residues. Germline CDR1 SGHRS, CDR2 YFSETQ. The CDR3 spells CASRLGLQETQYF. The CDR3 DNA reads as TGCGCCAGCAGGTTGGGACTACAAGAGACCCAGTACTTC.

The rearrangement uses TRBV10-3 and TRBJ2-2; D gene ambiguous. The CDR3 runs to 13 residues. Trimming stripped 6 bases from V and 3 bases from J, with 8 bases between. Germline assignment: CDR1 ENHRY and CDR2 SYGVKD. In DNA, the CDR3 is TGTGCCATCAGGGACGGACACACCGGGGAGCTGTTTTTT. Protein product: CAIRDGHTGELFF.

The gene calls are TRBV14 and TRBJ2-1; TRBD2 matches 7 bases. The CDR3 length is 14 residues. Trimming removed 8 bases from V and 3 bases from J; junction bases left unmatched: 7. The germline CDR1 and CDR2 sequences are SGHDN and FVKESK. The CDR3 here is CASATSVFYNEQFF. The CDR3 DNA follows: TGTGCCAGCGCAACTAGCGTGTTCTACAATGAGCAGTTCTTC.

Only one count was recorded for this clonotype. The chain couples TRBV29-1 to TRBJ2-7; unclear D gene. Germline CDR1 reads SQVTM; CDR2 reads ANQGSEA. CDR3 length: 12 residues. V was clipped by 3 bases and J by 6 bases, with 12 bases between them. CDR3 nucleotides: TGCAGCGTTGACGATCGGCTGTCCGAGCAGTACTTC. Protein product: CSVDDRLSEQYF.

This clonotype was observed a few times. This rearrangement joins TRBV3-1 to TRBJ2-6; unclear D gene. V lost 0 bases to trimming and J lost 0 bases, with 12 bases between them. The CDR3 length is 18 residues. Per the germline V gene, CDR1 is LGHDT and CDR2 is YNNKEL (reference sequence). The CDR3 bases are TGTGCCAGCAGCCAAGACAGAAGACCTCTCTCTGGGGCCAACGTCCTGACTTTC. Protein: CASSQDRRPLSGANVLTF.

The chain combines TRBV2 with TRBJ2-1; 9 nucleotides match TRBD2. V shed 4 bases, J shed 4 bases, and the junction held 11 bases outside the gene matches. This CDR3 is 17 amino acids long. Per germline, CDR1 SNHLY and CDR2 FYNNEI. The CDR3 sequence is CASSGYASGATYNEQFF. Written as DNA, the CDR3 is TGTGCCAGCAGTGGTTACGCTAGCGGGGCCACGTACAATGAGCAGTTCTTC.

This clonotype was seen more than once but under ten times. V gene TRBV6-5 combines with J gene TRBJ2-2; D possibly uses TRBD1 or TRBD2 (5 bases each). This CDR3 has 16 residues. V lost 0 bases, J lost 5 bases, and 13 bases lay in between. Per germline, CDR1 MNHEY and CDR2 SVGAGI. The DNA of the CDR3 is TGTGCCAGCAGTTACTCCGGGACGGCCTCAACCGGGGAGCTGTTTTTT. Amino acids: CASSYSGTASTGELFF.

There are a few counts of this clonotype. V gene TRBV25-1 combines with J gene TRBJ2-4; 7 bases fit TRBD2. The ends lost 10 bases at V and 13 bases at J; junction bases unmatched: 13. The CDR3 totals 12 residues. From germline, CDR1 is MGHDK and CDR2 SYGVNS. The CDR3 here is CATQTLRGEQYF. The CDR3 DNA follows: TGTGCCACCCAGACGCTCCGGGGGGAGCAGTACTTC.

The J gene is TRBJ2-1, the V gene TRBV20-1; 11 bases map to TRBD2. This CDR3 spans 16 amino acids. Germline V gives CDR1 DFQATT, CDR2 SNEGSKA (reference sequence). After removal of 5 bases from V and 5 bases from J, the junction contained 11 bases not matched to a gene. DNA of the CDR3: TGCAGTGCTCAAAGGGCTAGCGGGGGGATGAACAATGAGCAGTTCTTC. This translates into CSAQRASGGMNNEQFF.

The V call is TRBV7-9, the J call TRBJ1-2, with D hard to call. The CDR3 sequence is 19 residues long. Deletions cut 7 bases from V and 0 bases from J, with 27 bases between. The germline gives CDR1 SEHNR, CDR2 FQNEAQ (reference sequence). The CDR3 spells CASTRFPVSFPIANYGYTF. CDR3 DNA: TGTGCCAGCACCAGATTCCCGGTCAGCTTCCCGATAGCTAACTATGGCTACACCTTC.

The V and J genes are TRBV6-1 and TRBJ1-4; 9 bases agree with TRBD1. The V and J ends lost 5 bases and 7 bases, in that order; junction bases with no gene match: 11. This CDR3 is built from 16 residues. The germline gives CDR1 MNHNS, CDR2 SASEGT. The CDR3 DNA reads as TGTGCCAGCAGTACCGGGACAGGGACGGGGATTGAAAAACTGTTTTTT. It encodes CASSTGTGTGIEKLFF.

The V gene is TRBV30, the J gene TRBJ2-3, with D unresolved. Trimming shortened V by 6 bases and J by 4 bases, and 17 bases separated the two germline ends. This CDR3 region has 14 residues. Germline-derived CDR1 and CDR2 are GTSNPN and SVGIG (reference sequence). CDR3 DNA: TGTGCCTGTGCTCGTCATCGCATCTCAGATACGCAGTATTTT. It is translated as CACARHRISDTQYF.

In its sample, this clonotype was seen a few times. The chain combines TRBV12-3 or TRBV12-4 with TRBJ2-4; D is unclear. The length of the CDR3 is 10 residues. Trimming removed 6 bases at V and 4 bases at J, with 1 base between. CDR3 coding DNA: TGTGCCAGCAGGAAAAACATTCAGTACTTC. It is translated as CASRKNIQYF.

The chain is built from TRBV7-2 and TRBJ2-1; D possibly corresponds to TRBD1 (6 bases). The germline V gene encodes CDR1 SGHTA and CDR2 FQGNSA. The V end was cut by 1 base, the J end by 5 bases, with 12 bases between. The CDR3 loop spans 15 amino acids. As DNA, the CDR3 is TGTGCCAGCAGCTTAGGTTCGGGACACAACAATGAGCAGTTCTTC. It specifies CASSLGSGHNNEQFF.

The genes are TRBV4-3 and TRBJ2-1, with unresolved D. Trimming left V 8 bases short and J 5 bases short, with 16 bases between. Germline V lookup: CDR1 LGHNA, CDR2 YSLEER. This CDR3 is built from 14 residues. The CDR3 reads CASAFGYKNNEQFF. For the CDR3, the DNA is TGCGCCAGCGCCTTCGGATACAAAAACAATGAGCAGTTCTTC.

The chain joins TRBV12-3 or TRBV12-4 to TRBJ2-1; perhaps TRBD1 as D (7 bases). V was pared by 3 bases and J by 8 bases, with 17 bases between. The CDR3 covers 15 residues. In DNA, the CDR3 is TGTGCCAGCAGTTTTGGAGGGGGCGCAGCGTATGAGCAGTTCTTC. Translated: CASSFGGGAAYEQFF.